This TCR beta chain was documented in a study of Ad26.COV2.S vaccination and SARS-CoV-2 variants (dated by TCRdb to 2020 to 2022). Regarding the study in general: Vaccine-arm donors were drawn from COV1001, a multicentre, randomized, double-blind, placebo-controlled phase I-IIa trial of Ad26.COV2.S in healthy adults. The TCR-sequenced set comprised approximately 32 samples: some 20 Ad26.COV2.S vaccine recipients, 5 placebo recipients and 8 SARS-CoV-2 convalescent individuals. The specificity and breadth of SARS-CoV-2-reactive T cell receptors after Ad26.COV2.S vaccination were assessed by TCRbeta repertoire sequencing. Blinding of investigators to trial group allocation was maintained during experiments and outcome assessment. Participants in the trial were split at random into five groups of five each, receiving low-dose or high-dose Ad26.COV2.S once or twice, or else placebo on both occasions. Dosing of Ad26.COV2.S was intramuscular, at either 5x10^10 or 1x10^11 viral particles, delivered as one shot or as two shots spaced 56 days apart.

Study-level results and caveats: The authors noted that the TCR breadth and depth analyses may have underestimated total T cell responses. Ad26.COV2.S recipients had higher spike-specific TCR breadth than placebo recipients (P = 0.0014). The study lacked the statistical power to compare responses across vaccine doses or regimens. Vaccine and placebo recipients had comparable non-spike TCR breadth, which fits with the vaccine containing only spike. Substantial breadth of spike-specific CD8+ and CD4+ T cell responses was reported after vaccination.

The immunoSEQ Assay was the method used to sequence TCRbeta CDR3 regions. After extraction, genomic DNA underwent amplification by bias-controlled multiplex PCR, followed by high-throughput sequencing. Under the source paper's analysis protocol: To quantify the absolute abundance of every unique TCRbeta CDR3 region, sequences were collapsed and filtered. T cell fraction was estimated by normalizing TCRbeta template counts to usable DNA, with usable DNA measured through amplification of reference genes found in all nucleated cells. Repertoire TCRs were annotated as SARS-CoV-2-specific by exact matching of V gene, CDR3 amino acid sequence and J gene to a known reactive TCR set. MIRA supplied the reference SARS-CoV-2 TCR set, which was filtered for enrichment in COVID-19-positive ImmuneCODE repertoires so that public or cross-reactive TCRs were removed. Based on the MIRA antigens, annotated TCRs were further analysed at the level of specific ORF or position within ORF. Breadth was defined as the number of annotated unique rearrangements divided by the total number of unique productive rearrangements, and depth was defined as the summed frequency of the annotated unique rearrangements. Two-sided Wilcoxon rank-sum tests were used to compare TCR breadth between groups. TCRdb took this table from immuneACCESS and kept in-frame rearrangements with V and J called. Such tables lack part of the clones; where checked against another copy, unresolved V genes explain under half of the gap, and the rest is unexplained. That table gives V, J and clone size, and the DNA gave D and trimming. The sample table records roughly 320,000 clones; more than 75% of these occur just once. 3.4% of the sample goes to the ten largest clones.

About this clone itself: Its antigen is currently not known. There are no base qualities to consult, and no much larger clone falls within one base.

The V and J ends are trimmed by 0 bases and 0 bases, leaving 6 bases between them. The germline V gene (reference sequence) provides CDR1 LNHNV and CDR2 YYDKDF. The CDR3, from cysteine to phenylalanine, totals 14 residues. CDR3 DNA only is kept here, 42 bases in frame from base 1. This sample's treatment or condition label indicates: 15 to 20 received Ad26.COV2.S at low or high dose, single or two shots; several received placebo; per-sample allocation not given. Repertoires of vaccine and placebo recipients were sequenced from samples collected on day 63 after the first injection. Cohort 1b enrolled 25 or so adults aged 18-55 years at a single site in Boston, USA, between 29 July and 7 August 2020. Ad26.COV2.S consisted of a replication-incompetent adenovirus type 26 vector by which a prefusion-stabilized SARS-CoV-2 spike protein from the original Wuhan strain was expressed.

The specimen was peripheral blood, collected in a trial of Ad26.COV2.S vaccine versus placebo. Rearrangement joined TRBV15 to TRBJ2-7; no D gene can be assigned with confidence. This clonotype originated in a person aged 18-65 years who received the Ad26.COV2.S COVID-19 vaccine or a placebo. The CDR3 region reads CATSREDYSYEQYF. The nucleotides are TGTGCCACCAGCAGAGAAGATTACTCCTACGAGCAGTACTTC.